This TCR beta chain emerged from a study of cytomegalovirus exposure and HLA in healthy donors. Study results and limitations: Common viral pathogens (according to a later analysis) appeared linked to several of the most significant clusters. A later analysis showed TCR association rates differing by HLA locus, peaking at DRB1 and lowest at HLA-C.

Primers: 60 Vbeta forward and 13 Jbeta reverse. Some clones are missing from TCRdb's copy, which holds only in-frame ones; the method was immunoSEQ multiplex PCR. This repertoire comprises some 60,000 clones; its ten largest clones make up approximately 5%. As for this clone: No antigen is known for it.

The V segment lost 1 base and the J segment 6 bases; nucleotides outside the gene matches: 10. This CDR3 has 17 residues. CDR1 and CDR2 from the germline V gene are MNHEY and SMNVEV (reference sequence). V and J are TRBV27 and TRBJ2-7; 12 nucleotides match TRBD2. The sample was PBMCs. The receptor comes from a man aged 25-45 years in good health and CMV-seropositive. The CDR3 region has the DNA TGTGCCAGCAGTTTATTAGGTGGAGCTAGCGGGAGGGTCGAGCAGTACTTC. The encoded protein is CASSLLGGASGRVEQYF.